This TCR beta chain was observed in a study of control samples from healthy donors and cancer patients. The data were produced by immunoSEQ multiplex PCR, yet TCRdb's version contains in-frame clones alone and is incomplete. The sample includes tens of thousands of clones, 65% to 85% of them seen just once. This CDR3 has 15 residues. Germline CDR1 is SGHRS and CDR2 is YFSETQ. Trimming took 4 bases from V and 6 from J; bases not matched to a gene: 6. This chain connects TRBV5-1 to TRBJ2-1; TRBD1 aligns across 11 bases. The receptor was derived from a man in his fifties or sixties in good health. Sequencing was done on a sample of blood. The CDR3 nucleotides read TGCGCCAGCAGCCACGGACAGGGGGCCGGCAATGAGCAGTTCTTC. The encoded protein is CASSHGQGAGNEQFF.